The 17 T cell receptor beta chains in this list originate from one sample, sequenced in a study of identical twins. TCRdb used MiXCR to reprocess the 5' RACE reads, holding one entry per CDR3 protein. Among roughly 350,000 distinct CDR3 sequences listed, roughly 12% were seen once. These records were also assigned to another study, of yellow fever vaccine responses in identical twins.

The material sequenced was CD8+ T cells sorted from blood. Receptors originate from a woman between 18 and 30 years old in good health.

The genes are TRBV29-1 and TRBJ1-1; 10 positions agree with TRBD1. The ends lost 3 bases at V and 9 bases at J; junction bases unmatched: 4. CDR3 length: 12 amino acids. The germline V gene encodes CDR1 SQVTM and CDR2 ANQGSEA. CDR3 sequence reads: CSVEGTGAQAFF. For the CDR3, the DNA is TGCAGCGTTGAGGGGACAGGGGCCCAAGCTTTCTTT.

This CDR3 reads CASSPDSAYEQYF. CDR3 DNA: TGTGCCAGCTCACCGGACAGTGCCTACGAGCAGTACTTC. The chain uses TRBV18 and TRBJ2-7, with TRBD1 as a possible D gene (6 bases). This CDR3 has 13 residues. Germline CDR1 is KGHSH and CDR2 is LQKENI. Trimming took off 3 bases at V and 2 bases at J, with 8 bases between the two ends. Supplemented by reference TRBV18 and TRBJ2-7, the full variable domain reads NAGVMQNPRHLVRRRGQEARLRCSPMKGHSHVYWYRQLPEEGLKFMVYLQKENIIDESGMPKERFSAEFPKEGPSILRIQQVVRGDSAAYFCASSPDSAYEQYFGPGTRLTVT.

A few counts support this clonotype. This chain connects TRBV20-1 to TRBJ2-4, with a tentative D call TRBD2 (7 bases). From germline, CDR1 is DFQATT and CDR2 SNEGSKA (reference sequence). The germline V and J ends were trimmed by 7 bases and 7 bases, with 26 bases remaining between them. CDR3 length: 16 amino acids. This CDR3 is CSVTGYREVRNNIQYF. For the CDR3, the DNA is TGCAGTGTCACAGGGTACCGGGAGGTCAGGAATAACATTCAGTACTTC.

This clonotype was detected a few times. The chain links TRBV28 to TRBJ1-3, with TRBD1 as a possible D gene (6 bases). Germline CDR1 and CDR2: MDHEN and SYDVKM. CDR3 length: 15 amino acids. Between the trimmed V and J ends, which lost 6 bases and 1 base, there was a span of 13 bases. The CDR3 sequence is CASRPHTGSGNTIYF. As DNA, the CDR3 is TGTGCCAGCAGGCCGCACACAGGGTCTGGAAACACCATATATTTT.

The chain couples TRBV27 to TRBJ2-7; the D is unclear. Germline assignment: CDR1 MNHEY and CDR2 SMNVEV (reference sequence). This CDR3 is built from 15 residues. The V end was cut by 3 bases, the J end by 0 bases, with 12 bases between. This CDR3 is CASSFRQDHSYEQYF. CDR3 sequence (DNA): TGTGCCAGCAGTTTTCGGCAGGACCACTCCTACGAGCAGTACTTC.

J is TRBJ1-1 and V is TRBV6-2 or TRBV6-3; D is unresolved. Germline V gene lookup returns CDR1 MNHEY and CDR2 SVGEGT. V shed 7 bases and J shed 3 bases, with 15 bases lying between them. The CDR3 extends over 14 amino acids. Here the CDR3 DNA reads TGTGCCAGCATTCCCACTCCGGGGTACACTGAAGCTTTCTTT. Amino acid sequence: CASIPTPGYTEAFF.

This clonotype was counted many times. The CDR3 sequence is CATSESHPFQYF. In DNA, the CDR3 is TGTGCCACCAGCGAGTCGCACCCCTTCCAGTACTTC. The J gene is TRBJ2-7, the V gene TRBV15; D ambiguous. With 5 bases removed from V and 10 bases from J, the gap between germline ends came to 15 bases. Germline CDR1 reads LNHNV; CDR2 reads YYDKDF (reference sequence). This CDR3 has 12 amino acids.

This clonotype came up a few times. The chain is built from TRBV20-1 and TRBJ2-3; 16 positions match TRBD2. The CDR3 spans 20 residues. The junction had 13 bases not matched to a gene; V was cut back by 4 bases and J by 0 bases. Germline V CDR1 and CDR2: DFQATT, SNEGSKA (reference sequence). The CDR3, as DNA: TGCAGTGCTACAGAGGTCGGGACTAGCGGGAGGGGGATTAGCACAGATACGCAGTATTTT. Encoded protein: CSATEVGTSGRGISTDTQYF.

In this sample, this clonotype turned up a few times. V and J are TRBV6-1 and TRBJ2-7; possibly TRBD1 or TRBD2 for D (6 bases each). The CDR3 covers 15 residues. V was trimmed by 2 bases and J by 3 bases, leaving 14 bases between them. Germline CDR1 reads MNHNS; CDR2 reads SASEGT. CDR3 DNA sequence: TGTGCCAGCAGTGAAACGGGGGCAGGGAGCTACGAGCAGTACGTC. Translation gives CASSETGAGSYEQYV.

The DNA of the CDR3 is TGTGCCAGCAGTTTAAAGGTCACTGAAGCTTTCTTT. It yields the protein CASSLKVTEAFF. This chain joins TRBV12-3 or TRBV12-4 and TRBJ1-1; D gene ambiguous. This CDR3 region has 12 residues. V lost 2 bases to trimming and J lost 4 bases, with 5 bases between them.

The chain uses TRBV12-3 or TRBV12-4 and TRBJ2-7; 7 bases line up with TRBD1. The trim removed 6 bases at V and 2 bases at J, leaving 7 bases unmatched. The CDR3 extends over 14 amino acids. As DNA, the CDR3 is TGTGCCAGCAGGTTCAGGGACAGCACCTACGAGCAGTACTTC. This encodes CASRFRDSTYEQYF.

This clonotype was seen a handful of times. The V call is TRBV20-1, the J call TRBJ1-2; D is possibly TRBD1 (6 bases). Trimming took 6 bases from V and 8 from J, leaving 25 bases between them. The CDR3 has 15 amino acids. Germline V gives CDR1 DFQATT, CDR2 SNEGSKA (reference sequence). CDR3 coding DNA: TGCAGTGCACCGGGTGCAGGGGAGGTTTCTGGGGGCTACACCTTC. Translation: CSAPGAGEVSGGYTF.

This clonotype came up many times. The chain recombines TRBV6-5 with TRBJ2-5, with D uncertain. Trimming removed 0 bases at V and 8 bases at J, with 16 bases between. The CDR3 totals 15 residues. Per the germline V gene, CDR1 is MNHEY and CDR2 is SVGAGI. The CDR3 spells CASSYSRLAAGTQYF. The CDR3 DNA follows: TGTGCCAGCAGTTACTCGAGACTCGCCGCTGGTACCCAGTACTTC.

This clonotype has at least ten counts. The rearrangement uses TRBV7-6 and TRBJ2-1, with TRBD2 identical over 8 bases. In germline, CDR1 is SGHVS, CDR2 FNYEAQ. J was trimmed by 4 bases and V by 1 base; bases with no gene match: 3. The CDR3 contains 15 residues. Here the CDR3 DNA reads TGTGCCAGCAGCTTAGGACTAGCGCAGTACAATGAGCAGTTCTTC. Translating it yields CASSLGLAQYNEQFF.

The chain is built from TRBV18 and TRBJ2-7; TRBD1 aligns across 9 bases. CDR1 KGHSH and CDR2 LQKENI come from the germline V gene. Germline trimming cut 1 base from V and 5 bases from J; bases unmatched to any gene: 3. The CDR3 contains 14 residues. The CDR3 DNA sequence: TGTGCCAGCTCACCACGGACAGGGGTTGACGAGCAGTACGTC. Amino acid sequence: CASSPRTGVDEQYV.

The gene calls are TRBV7-9 and TRBJ2-1; maybe TRBD2 (6 bases). V lost 3 bases, J lost 3 bases, and 15 bases lay in between. Germline V lookup: CDR1 SEHNR, CDR2 FQNEAQ (reference sequence). The CDR3 sequence is 16 residues long. CDR3 protein: CASSLRRLELYNEQFF. The CDR3 bases are TGTGCCAGCAGCTTGAGGCGACTAGAGCTCTACAATGAGCAGTTCTTC.

The chain joins TRBV2 to TRBJ1-1; TRBD1 might be the D (5 bases). The CDR3 loop spans 14 amino acids. V was pared by 6 bases and J by 3 bases, with 14 bases between. Per germline, CDR1 SNHLY and CDR2 FYNNEI. This chain's CDR3 is CASRGRVEDTEAFF. The DNA of the CDR3 is TGTGCCAGCAGGGGCAGGGTGGAGGACACTGAAGCTTTCTTT.